These 30 T cell receptor beta chains came from one sample sequenced in a study of blood T cell repertoires in COVID-19. Generated by immunoSEQ multiplex PCR, the TCRdb table keeps only in-frame clones and is missing some. The sample records 95,000 or so clones, approximately 80% being singletons. The source material was peripheral blood. Every receptor here comes from a human donor in a cohort sampled during active COVID-19.

The gene calls are TRBV5-4 and TRBJ2-4; D unresolved. CDR1 and CDR2 from the germline V gene are SGHNT and YYREEE (reference sequence). The CDR3 extends over 15 amino acids. Between the trimmed V and J ends, which lost 4 bases and 2 bases, there was a span of 13 bases. This CDR3 is CASSPGEVPKNIQYF. The CDR3 DNA sequence: TGTGCCAGCAGCCCTGGAGAGGTGCCCAAAAACATTCAGTACTTC.

This clone was observed a single time. V usage is TRBV27 and J usage is TRBJ1-5; no firm D call. The CDR3 loop spans 15 amino acids. The ends were cut back, 7 bases at V and 5 bases at J, with 18 bases in the middle. The V gene's germline CDR1 is MNHEY and CDR2 SMNVEV (reference sequence). Here the CDR3 reads CASTPMGEGHQPQHF. CDR3 DNA: TGTGCCAGCACCCCAATGGGAGAAGGGCATCAGCCCCAGCATTTT.

The rearrangement joins TRBV5-1 to TRBJ2-3, with D tentatively TRBD1 (6 bases). Germline V lookup: CDR1 SGHRS, CDR2 YFSETQ. Trimming shortened V by 7 bases and J by 2 bases, and 14 bases separated the two germline ends. This CDR3 is built from 14 residues. The CDR3 DNA reads as TGCGCCAGCGCACAGGGAGCTTACACAGATACGCAGTATTTT. This codes for CASAQGAYTDTQYF.

V usage is TRBV28 and J usage is TRBJ2-7; TRBD1 matches 7 bases. V dropped 8 bases and J dropped 0; count of bases not matched to a gene: 13. There are 16 residues in the CDR3. Per the germline V gene, CDR1 is MDHEN and CDR2 is SYDVKM. CDR3 coding DNA: TGTGCCAGCGCCACCTCAGGGACAGCATACTCCTACGAGCAGTACTTC. Its protein product is CASATSGTAYSYEQYF. The whole variable domain, remainder taken from reference TRBV28 and TRBJ2-7, is DVKVTQSSRYLVKRTGEKVFLECVQDMDHENMFWYRQDPGLGLRLIYFSYDVKMKEKGDIPEGYSVSREKKERFSLILESASTNQTSMYLCASATSGTAYSYEQYFGPGTRLTVT.

In its sample, this clone was seen once. This CDR3 is CASSPGSNTEAFF. The CDR3 bases are TGCGCCAGCAGCCCGGGGTCAAACACTGAAGCTTTCTTT. The gene calls are TRBV5-1 and TRBJ1-1; D is unresolved. Trimming shortened V by 4 bases and J by 2 bases, and 9 bases separated the two germline ends. This CDR3 comprises 13 residues. Germline V lookup: CDR1 SGHRS, CDR2 YFSETQ.

The CDR3 reads CSASGGDGYTF. The CDR3 DNA sequence: TGCAGTGCTAGCGGGGGGGATGGCTACACCTTC. The chain links TRBV20-1 to TRBJ1-2; perhaps TRBD1 as D (5 bases). Per the germline V gene, CDR1 is DFQATT and CDR2 is SNEGSKA (reference sequence). This CDR3 is 11 amino acids long. V was pared by 3 bases and J by 6 bases, with 8 bases between.

This rearrangement joins TRBV5-1 to TRBJ2-7; TRBD2 aligns across 13 bases. Germline V gives CDR1 SGHRS, CDR2 YFSETQ. V lost 4 bases to trimming and J lost 5 bases; unmatched junction nucleotides: 6. The CDR3 sequence is 15 residues long. The CDR3 DNA follows: TGCGCCAGCAGCGCCCCGGGACTAGCGGGGCACGAGCAGTACTTC. Residues: CASSAPGLAGHEQYF.

The V call is TRBV5-5, the J call TRBJ2-5, with 15 nucleotides matching TRBD2. Germline values: CDR1 SGHKS, CDR2 YYEKEE (reference sequence). CDR3 size: 19 residues. J lost 4 bases, V lost 3 bases, and 13 bases had no gene match. The CDR3 nucleotides are TGTGCCAGCAGCTCTCAAGGACTAGCGGGAGGGAGGTTGATAGAGACCCAGTACTTC. It codes for CASSSQGLAGGRLIETQYF.

In this sample, this clone turned up a few times. This chain uses TRBV7-9 with TRBJ2-1, with D possibly TRBD2 on 5 matching bases. Trimming pared 5 bases from V and 0 bases from J, leaving 14 bases between. This CDR3 is built from 16 residues. CDR1 and CDR2 (germline): SEHNR, FQNEAQ (reference sequence). The CDR3 DNA reads TGTGCCAGCAGCACCCCGGACTGGAGCTCCTACAATGAGCAGTTCTTC. Its protein product is CASSTPDWSSYNEQFF. Full variable domain (rest looked up from reference TRBV7-9 and TRBJ2-1): DTGVSQNPRHKITKRGQNVTFRCDPISEHNRLYWYRQTLGQGPEFLTYFQNEAQLEKSRLLSDRFSAERPKGSFSTLEIQRTEQGDSAMYLCASSTPDWSSYNEQFFGPGTRLTVL.

The chain carries TRBV5-1 and TRBJ2-5, with D perhaps matching TRBD2 (6 bases). Germline loops: CDR1 SGHRS, CDR2 YFSETQ. Trimming pared 1 base from V and 5 bases from J, leaving 12 bases between. This CDR3 is built from 14 residues. The CDR3 DNA follows: TGCGCCAGCAGCTTGAACGGGGGTGTGGAGACCCAGTACTTC. The encoded protein is CASSLNGGVETQYF. Supplemented by reference TRBV5-1 and TRBJ2-5, the full variable domain reads KAGVTQTPRYLIKTRGQQVTLSCSPISGHRSVSWYQQTPGQGLQFLFEYFSETQRNKGNFPGRFSGRQFSNSRSEMNVSTLELGDSALYLCASSLNGGVETQYFGPGTRLLVL.

The chain is built from TRBV19 and TRBJ1-6; D remains unclear. Germline CDR1 reads LNHDA; CDR2 reads SQIVND (reference sequence). V dropped 3 bases and J dropped 7 bases, with 13 bases sitting between them. This CDR3 is built from 15 residues. The CDR3 nucleotides are TGTGCCAGTAGTATGACTTCGCAGCAGAATTCACCCCTCCACTTT. This encodes CASSMTSQQNSPLHF.

V usage is TRBV15 and J usage is TRBJ2-1, with D possibly TRBD2 on 6 matching bases. The ends were cut back, 0 bases at V and 4 bases at J, with 16 bases in the middle. The CDR3 is 17 amino acids. Germline-derived CDR1 and CDR2 are LNHNV and YYDKDF (reference sequence). DNA of the CDR3: TGTGCCACCAGCAGAGATGGTCGCGGAGGGTTGTACAATGAGCAGTTCTTC. This sequence encodes CATSRDGRGGLYNEQFF.

This sequence joins TRBV9 and TRBJ2-1; 15 bases match TRBD2. Germline V gene sequence: CDR1 SGDLS, CDR2 YYNGEE. V was clipped by 4 bases and J by 8 bases; unmatched bases: 13. This CDR3 comprises 18 residues. CDR3 nucleotide sequence: TGTGCCAGCAGCATCCCCCGTGGACTAGCGGGGGGGCCTGATGAGCAGTTCTTC. It codes for CASSIPRGLAGGPDEQFF.

V usage is TRBV5-4 and J usage is TRBJ2-7, with 10 positions matching TRBD1. Germline CDR1 reads SGHNT; CDR2 reads YYREEE (reference sequence). V trimming: 0 bases; J trimming: 4 bases; junction bases outside the gene matches: 1. The CDR3 is made up of 14 amino acids. DNA for the CDR3: TGTGCCAGCAGCTTGGGACAGGGGGCGTACGAGCAGTACTTC. Amino acids: CASSLGQGAYEQYF.

The chain uses TRBV9 and TRBJ1-4; the match to TRBD1 covers 8 bases. This CDR3 is 15 amino acids long. Trimming took 2 bases from V and 4 from J; bases not matched to a gene: 4. CDR1 SGDLS and CDR2 YYNGEE come from the germline V gene. CDR3 in amino acids: CASSVGTGVNEKLFF. CDR3 DNA: TGTGCCAGCAGCGTCGGGACAGGAGTTAATGAAAAACTGTTTTTT. The full variable domain, in which reference TRBV9 and TRBJ1-4 provide the parts outside the CDR3, is DSGVTQTPKHLITATGQRVTLRCSPRSGDLSVYWYQQSLDQGLQFLIQYYNGEERAKGNILERFSAQQFPDLHSELNLSSLELGDSALYFCASSVGTGVNEKLFFGSGTQLSVL.

The chain is built from TRBV5-8 and TRBJ2-7; TRBD1 matches at 7 bases. Looked up from germline, CDR1 is SGHTS and CDR2 is YDEGEE. V lost 4 bases to trimming and J lost 0 bases; unmatched junction nucleotides: 4. The CDR3 length is 14 residues. The CDR3 loop reads CASSPRQGSYEQYF. In nucleotides, the CDR3 is TGTGCCAGCAGCCCCCGACAGGGCTCCTACGAGCAGTACTTC.

This clone came up a few times. The chain joins TRBV28 to TRBJ1-5; D call uncertain. Trimming took off 2 bases at V and 0 bases at J, with 5 bases between the two ends. Germline V CDR1 and CDR2: MDHEN, SYDVKM. The CDR3 is made up of 14 amino acids. The CDR3, as DNA: TGTGCCAGCAGTTTAGTTCTTAGCAATCAGCCCCAGCATTTT. Its translation: CASSLVLSNQPQHF.

This clone was picked up one time. The gene calls are TRBV28 and TRBJ2-7, with 8 positions matching TRBD1. Trimming removed 5 bases from V and 2 bases from J; junction bases left unmatched: 11. CDR1 and CDR2 (germline): MDHEN, SYDVKM. This CDR3 is built from 16 residues. In DNA, the CDR3 is TGTGCCAGCAGTCTACCCCAGGGGGCAGGGACCTACGAGCAGTACTTC. Its translation is CASSLPQGAGTYEQYF.

The rearrangement joins TRBV6-5 to TRBJ1-6; D is ambiguous. The CDR3 covers 14 residues. Germline-derived CDR1 and CDR2 are MNHEY and SVGAGI. V was shortened by 5 bases and J by 2 bases, with 7 bases between the two germline ends. The CDR3 sequence is CASSPGTYNSPLHF. The DNA for the CDR3 is TGTGCCAGCAGTCCCGGGACCTATAATTCACCCCTCCACTTT.

CDR3 DNA: TGTGCCAGCAGTTTGTCTGAGACAGCTATACGGGAGCAGTTCTTC. Translation gives CASSLSETAIREQFF. The chain is built from TRBV28 and TRBJ2-1; D is perhaps TRBD1 (5 bases). CDR1 is MDHEN, CDR2 SYDVKM, per germline. V was pared by 3 bases and J by 10 bases, with 19 bases between. The CDR3 length is 15 residues.

This clone was seen just once. This chain links TRBV18 with TRBJ1-2; 7 bases match TRBD1. Germline V CDR1 and CDR2: KGHSH, LQKENI. Trimming removed 2 bases from V and 2 bases from J; junction bases left unmatched: 11. The CDR3 sequence is 17 residues long. The CDR3 DNA reads TGTGCCAGCTCACCATTTCGGTTTGGGACAGACAACTATGGCTACACCTTC. Protein product: CASSPFRFGTDNYGYTF.

The chain joins TRBV5-6 to TRBJ1-5, with D possibly matching TRBD1 (5 bases). The germline CDR1 and CDR2 sequences are SGHDT and YYEEEE. V was pared by 2 bases and J by 6 bases, with 15 bases between. This CDR3 contains 15 residues. The CDR3 DNA sequence: TGTGCCAGCAGCTTTGCGGGGCAGGTAAGTCAGCCCCAGCATTTT. Protein product: CASSFAGQVSQPQHF.

This clone appeared a single time. V is TRBV5-1 and J is TRBJ1-1, with TRBD1 matching 7 bases. Germline V gives CDR1 SGHRS, CDR2 YFSETQ. The V segment lost 4 bases and the J segment 2 bases; nucleotides outside the gene matches: 8. CDR3 length: 15 amino acids. CDR3 sequence (DNA): TGCGCCAGCAGCCTATCGGGACAGACTAACACTGAAGCTTTCTTT. Amino acid sequence: CASSLSGQTNTEAFF.

This clone was seen a handful of times. The V gene is TRBV9, the J gene TRBJ2-2, with TRBD2 matching 9 bases. The CDR3 has 17 amino acids. From germline, CDR1 is SGDLS and CDR2 YYNGEE. V shed 3 bases and J 1 base; nucleotides not matched to a gene: 7. The CDR3 sequence: CASSGGAGGLNTGELFF. CDR3 coding DNA: TGTGCCAGCAGCGGAGGAGCGGGGGGCTTGAACACCGGGGAGCTGTTTTTT. Variable domain in full (rest from reference TRBV9 and TRBJ2-2): DSGVTQTPKHLITATGQRVTLRCSPRSGDLSVYWYQQSLDQGLQFLIQYYNGEERAKGNILERFSAQQFPDLHSELNLSSLELGDSALYFCASSGGAGGLNTGELFFGEGSRLTVL.

The chain uses TRBV18 and TRBJ1-1, with 7 bases fitting TRBD1. The CDR3 runs 16 residues. The germline V gene has CDR1 KGHSH and CDR2 LQKENI. Germline trimming cut 3 bases from V and 1 base from J; bases unmatched to any gene: 8. CDR3 region: CASSPDEGAKNTEAFF. The CDR3 DNA sequence: TGTGCCAGCTCACCTGACGAGGGGGCAAAGAACACTGAAGCTTTCTTT.

The gene calls are TRBV7-8 and TRBJ2-2, with TRBD2 matching 9 bases. V shed 6 bases, J shed 5 bases, and the junction held 7 bases outside the gene matches. Per the germline V gene, CDR1 is SGHVS and CDR2 is FQNEAQ. The CDR3 is made up of 15 amino acids. The CDR3, as DNA: TGTGCCAGCAGTTCTGCGGGGGGGCAGACCGGGGAGCTGTTTTTT. This translates into CASSSAGGQTGELFF.

J is TRBJ2-7 and V is TRBV5-1; 9 bases are shared with TRBD1. In germline, CDR1 is SGHRS, CDR2 YFSETQ. This CDR3 contains 14 residues. V shed 2 bases and J 6 bases; nucleotides not matched to a gene: 6. The CDR3 spells CASSLRGQGSEQYF. CDR3 sequence (DNA): TGCGCCAGCAGCTTAAGGGGACAGGGAAGCGAGCAGTACTTC.

This chain links TRBV19 with TRBJ2-7; 7 bases agree with TRBD1. The CDR3 loop spans 15 amino acids. J was trimmed by 1 base and V by 6 bases; bases with no gene match: 9. Looked up from germline, CDR1 is LNHDA and CDR2 is SQIVND (reference sequence). The CDR3 reads CASRPTGSSSYEQYF. The CDR3 DNA sequence: TGTGCCAGTAGACCGACAGGGAGCTCTTCCTACGAGCAGTACTTC. Full variable domain (rest looked up from reference TRBV19 and TRBJ2-7): DGGITQSPKYLFRKEGQNVTLSCEQNLNHDAMYWYRQDPGQGLRLIYYSQIVNDFQKGDIAEGYSVSREKKESFPLTVTSAQKNPTAFYLCASRPTGSSSYEQYFGPGTRLTVT.

V gene TRBV12-3 or TRBV12-4 combines with J gene TRBJ1-1; 8 bases line up with TRBD1. CDR3 length equals 11 residues. V shed 5 bases, J shed 8 bases, and the junction held 1 base outside the gene matches. CDR3 DNA: TGTGCCAGCAGTACAGGGGGGGAAGCTTTCTTT. It yields the protein CASSTGGEAFF.

The rearrangement uses TRBV20-1 and TRBJ2-7; D is perhaps TRBD1 (5 bases). Trimming shortened V by 5 bases and J by 5 bases, and 10 bases separated the two germline ends. Germline V gene lookup returns CDR1 DFQATT and CDR2 SNEGSKA (reference sequence). The CDR3 totals 11 residues. The CDR3 loop is CSALAGHEQYF. The CDR3 nucleotides read TGCAGTGCTTTGGCAGGGCACGAGCAGTACTTC.